The present TCR beta chain was sequenced within a study of blood T cell repertoires in COVID-19. Study-wide context: Acute-phase and convalescent COVID-19 samples originated in the United States, Italy and Spain. T cells, B-cell-depleted T cells, or PBMCs provided the cDNA or gDNA that served as material.

From germline, CDR1 is GTSNPN and CDR2 SVGIG (reference sequence). The CDR3 consists of 10 residues. Trimming cost V 8 bases and J 4 bases, with 8 bases left between them. Authors' analysis steps: Estimation of nucleated cell counts relied on the amplification of reference gene primers. Clones were sequenced by immunoSEQ multiplex PCR, and TCRdb holds only the in-frame ones, with some missing. The D gene and trimming were derived from the DNA, and the V and J assignments and clone size from that table. The sample yields over 400,000 clones, roughly 90% seen once. Sequencing was done on a sample of peripheral blood. The sequence was collected from a woman aged 30 to 39 with active or convalescent COVID-19. The chain is built from TRBV30 and TRBJ1-2; D ambiguous. CDR3 in DNA: TGTGCCGGTCGGGTCTATGGCTACACCTTC. It yields the protein CAGRVYGYTF.